This T cell receptor (beta chain) appears in the sequencing data of a study of T cells in Graves' hyperthyroidism and ophthalmopathy. RNA transcripts gave rise to amplified TCR beta CDR3 regions. In the first-round RT-PCR of the TCR CDR3, the HTBI primer set was used. Each CDR3 protein is one row after TCRdb ran MiXCR on the multiplex PCR reads. The profile covers about 590,000 distinct CDR3 sequences, with 15% to 18% appearing a single time and roughly 6.6% taken by the ten largest. The sample holds many counts of this clonotype. This CDR3 is built from 15 residues. Per germline, CDR1 MNHNS and CDR2 SASEGT. V dropped 6 bases and J dropped 0 bases, with 14 bases sitting between them.

This chain connects TRBV6-1 to TRBJ1-1; D gene unclear. Material: blood. This sequence originates from a woman in her 30s with Graves' hyperthyroidism. In nucleotides, the CDR3 is TGTGCCAGCAGCCCTTCTTGGGGAATGAACACTGAAGCTTTCTTT. This encodes CASSPSWGMNTEAFF.